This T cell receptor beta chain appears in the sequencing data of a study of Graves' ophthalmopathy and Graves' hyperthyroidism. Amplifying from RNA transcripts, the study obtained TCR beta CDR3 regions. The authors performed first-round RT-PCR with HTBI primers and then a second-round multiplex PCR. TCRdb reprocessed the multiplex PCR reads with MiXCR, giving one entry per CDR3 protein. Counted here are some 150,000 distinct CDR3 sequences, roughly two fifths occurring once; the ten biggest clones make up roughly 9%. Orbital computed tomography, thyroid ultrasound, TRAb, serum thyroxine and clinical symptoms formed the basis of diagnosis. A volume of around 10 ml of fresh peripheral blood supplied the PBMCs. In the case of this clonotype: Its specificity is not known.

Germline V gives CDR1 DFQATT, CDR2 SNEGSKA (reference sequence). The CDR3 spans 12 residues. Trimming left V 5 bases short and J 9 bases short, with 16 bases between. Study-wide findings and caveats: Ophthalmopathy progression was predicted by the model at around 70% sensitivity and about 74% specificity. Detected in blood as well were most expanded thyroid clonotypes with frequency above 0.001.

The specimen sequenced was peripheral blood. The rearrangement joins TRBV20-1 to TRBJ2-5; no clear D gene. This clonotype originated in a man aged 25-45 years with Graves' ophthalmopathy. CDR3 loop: CSAEHPKSAQYF. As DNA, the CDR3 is TGCAGTGCTGAACACCCCAAATCGGCCCAGTACTTC.